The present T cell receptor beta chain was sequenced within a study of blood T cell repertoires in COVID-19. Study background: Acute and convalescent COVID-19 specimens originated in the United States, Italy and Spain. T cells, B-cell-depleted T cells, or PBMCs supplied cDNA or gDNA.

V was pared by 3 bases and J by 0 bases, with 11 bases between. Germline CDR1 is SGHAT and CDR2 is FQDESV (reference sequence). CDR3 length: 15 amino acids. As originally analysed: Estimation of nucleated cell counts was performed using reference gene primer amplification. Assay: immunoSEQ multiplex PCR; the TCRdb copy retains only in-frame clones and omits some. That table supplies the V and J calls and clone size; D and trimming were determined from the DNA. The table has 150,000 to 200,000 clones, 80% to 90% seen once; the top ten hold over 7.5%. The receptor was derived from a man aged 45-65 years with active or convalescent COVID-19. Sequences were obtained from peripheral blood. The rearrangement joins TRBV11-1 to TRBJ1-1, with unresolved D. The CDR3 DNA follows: TGTGCCAGCAGCTTGGGCGGGAACATGAACACTGAAGCTTTCTTT. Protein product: CASSLGGNMNTEAFF.